The present T cell receptor (beta chain) was sequenced within a study of T cell changes during pregnancy in multiple sclerosis. Sequenced by immunoSEQ multiplex PCR; TCRdb stores in-frame clones only, minus some. In the table there are 60,000 to 70,000 clones, roughly 91% of which are singletons. Looked up from germline, CDR1 is SQVTM and CDR2 is ANQGSEA. V was shortened by 5 bases and J by 0 bases, with 10 bases between the two germline ends. This CDR3 comprises 13 residues. V is TRBV29-1 and J is TRBJ1-1; D is perhaps TRBD1 (5 bases). Sequenced material: peripheral blood, taken in the third trimester of pregnancy. This TCR was recovered from a female donor in good health, enrolled as a control in a pregnancy study. The CDR3, as DNA: TGCAGCGTTCTCGGGGGGATGAACACTGAAGCTTTCTTT. This encodes CSVLGGMNTEAFF. Based on the CDR3 plus reference TRBV29-1 and TRBJ1-1, the full variable domain is SAVISQKPSRDICQRGTSLTIQCQVDSQVTMMFWYRQQPGQSLTLIATANQGSEATYESGFVIDKFPISRPNLTFSTLTVSNMSPEDSSIYLCSVLGGMNTEAFFGQGTRLTVV.